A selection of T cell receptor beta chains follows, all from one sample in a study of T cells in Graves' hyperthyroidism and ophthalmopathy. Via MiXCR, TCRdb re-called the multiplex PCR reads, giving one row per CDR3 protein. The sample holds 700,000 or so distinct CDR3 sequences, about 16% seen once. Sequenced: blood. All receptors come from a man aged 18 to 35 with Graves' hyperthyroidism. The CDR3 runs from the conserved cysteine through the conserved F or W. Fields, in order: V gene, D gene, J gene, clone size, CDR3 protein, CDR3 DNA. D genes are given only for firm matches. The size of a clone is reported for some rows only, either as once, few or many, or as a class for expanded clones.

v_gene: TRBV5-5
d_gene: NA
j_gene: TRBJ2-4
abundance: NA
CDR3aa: CASSLASFPSRGNIQYF
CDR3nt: TGTGCCAGCAGCTTGGCATCTTTTCCTTCCCGAGGAAACATTCAGTACTTC

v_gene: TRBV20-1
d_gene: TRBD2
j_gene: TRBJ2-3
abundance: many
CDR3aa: CSAGRVYPTDTQYF
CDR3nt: TGCAGTGCTGGGAGGGTCTACCCCACAGATACGCAGTATTTT

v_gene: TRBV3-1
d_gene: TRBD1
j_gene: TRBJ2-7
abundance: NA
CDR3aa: CASSQSGRGFNEQYF
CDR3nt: TGTGCCAGCAGCCAGTCTGGCAGGGGGTTTAACGAGCAGTACTTC

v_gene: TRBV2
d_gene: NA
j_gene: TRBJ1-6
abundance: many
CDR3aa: CASSEAQGYSPLHF
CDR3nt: TGTGCCAGCAGTGAAGCCCAGGGATATTCACCCCTCCACTTT

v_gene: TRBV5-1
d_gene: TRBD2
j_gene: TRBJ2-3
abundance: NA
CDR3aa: CASSLYGQRDRDTQYF
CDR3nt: TGCGCCAGCAGCTTGTATGGGCAGCGGGATAGAGATACGCAGTATTTT

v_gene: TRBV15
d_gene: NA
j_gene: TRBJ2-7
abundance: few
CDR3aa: CATSRLGATYEQYF
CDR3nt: TGTGCCACCAGCAGGCTCGGCGCGACCTACGAGCAGTACTTC

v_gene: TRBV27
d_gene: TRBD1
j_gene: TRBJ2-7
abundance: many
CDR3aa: CASSLRQGPSYEQYF
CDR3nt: TGTGCCAGCAGTTTAAGACAGGGCCCATCCTACGAGCAGTACTTC

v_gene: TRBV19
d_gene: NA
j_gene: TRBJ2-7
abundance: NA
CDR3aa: CASRNKGLGDYERYF
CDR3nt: TGTGCCAGTAGGAACAAAGGATTAGGGGATTACGAGCGGTACTTC

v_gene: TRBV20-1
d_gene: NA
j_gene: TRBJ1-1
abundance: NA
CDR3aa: CSAWGSDPEAFF
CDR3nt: TGCAGTGCTTGGGGGAGTGACCCGGAAGCTTTCTTT

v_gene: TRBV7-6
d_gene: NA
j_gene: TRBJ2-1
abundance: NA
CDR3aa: CASIEVSPGNEQFF
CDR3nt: TGTGCCAGCATTGAGGTCTCCCCTGGGAATGAGCAGTTCTTC

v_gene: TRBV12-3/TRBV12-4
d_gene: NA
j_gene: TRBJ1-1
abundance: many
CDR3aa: CASRTTVTEAFF
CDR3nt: TGTGCCAGCAGAACGACAGTCACTGAAGCTTTCTTT

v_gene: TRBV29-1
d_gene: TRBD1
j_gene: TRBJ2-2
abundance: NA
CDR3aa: CSAGQGAVGTGELFF
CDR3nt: TGCAGCGCTGGACAGGGGGCAGTGGGGACCGGGGAGCTGTTTTTT

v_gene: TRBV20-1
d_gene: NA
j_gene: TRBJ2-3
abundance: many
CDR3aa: CSPLSGTSTDTQYF
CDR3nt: TGCAGTCCCCTTAGTGGAACCAGCACAGATACGCAGTATTTT

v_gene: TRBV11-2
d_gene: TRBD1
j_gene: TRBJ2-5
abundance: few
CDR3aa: CASSLSGTGASETQYF
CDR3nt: TGTGCCAGCAGCCTATCGGGGACAGGGGCTTCGGAGACCCAGTACTTC

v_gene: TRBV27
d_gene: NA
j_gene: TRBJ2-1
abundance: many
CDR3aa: CASSLGAGPASYNEQFF
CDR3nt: TGTGCCAGCAGTTTGGGCGCCGGCCCGGCGTCGTACAATGAGCAGTTCTTC

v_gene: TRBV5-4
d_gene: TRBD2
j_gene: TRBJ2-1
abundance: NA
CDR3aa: CASSLLAVTYNEQFF
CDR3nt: TGTGCCAGCAGCTTACTAGCGGTAACCTACAATGAGCAGTTCTTC

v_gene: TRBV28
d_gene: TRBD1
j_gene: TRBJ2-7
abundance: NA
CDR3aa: CASSPGGQGGTYEQYF
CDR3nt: TGTGCCAGCAGCCCCGGGGGACAGGGGGGCACCTACGAGCAGTACTTC

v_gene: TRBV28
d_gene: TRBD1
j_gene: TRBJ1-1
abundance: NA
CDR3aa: CASSPQGVRGAFF
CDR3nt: TGTGCCAGCAGTCCACAGGGGGTCCGGGGAGCTTTCTTT

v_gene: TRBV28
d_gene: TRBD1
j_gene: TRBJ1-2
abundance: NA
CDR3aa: CASSQGAGYGYTF
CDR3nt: TGTGCCAGCAGTCAGGGGGCCGGGTATGGCTACACCTTC

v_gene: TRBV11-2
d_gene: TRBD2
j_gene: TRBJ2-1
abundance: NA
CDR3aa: CASSFALAGGYLYNEQFF
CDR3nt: TGTGCCAGCAGCTTTGCCCTAGCGGGAGGATACCTGTACAATGAGCAGTTCTTC

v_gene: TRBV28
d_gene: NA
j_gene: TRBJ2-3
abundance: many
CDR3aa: CASNLGSPSTDTQYF
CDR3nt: TGTGCCAGCAACCTCGGGAGTCCTAGCACAGATACGCAGTATTTT

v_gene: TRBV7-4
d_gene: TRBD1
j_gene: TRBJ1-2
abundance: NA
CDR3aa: CASSLPQEGALQCSTF
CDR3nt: TGTGCCAGCAGCCTACCCCAAGAGGGGGCCCTGCAATGCTCCACCTTC

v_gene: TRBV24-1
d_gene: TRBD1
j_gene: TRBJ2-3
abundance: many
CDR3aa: CATDREPDTQYF
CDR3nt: TGTGCCACCGACAGGGAGCCCGATACGCAGTATTTT

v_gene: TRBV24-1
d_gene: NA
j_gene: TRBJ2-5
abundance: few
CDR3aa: CATSDQEGASPQYF
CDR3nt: TGTGCCACCAGTGACCAGGAGGGGGCCTCACCCCAGTACTTC

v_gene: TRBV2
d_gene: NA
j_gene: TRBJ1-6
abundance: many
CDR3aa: CASSERGLNSPLHF
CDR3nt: TGTGCCAGCAGTGAACGGGGCCTTAATTCACCCCTCCACTTT

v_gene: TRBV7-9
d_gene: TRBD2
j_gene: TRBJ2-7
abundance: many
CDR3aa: CASTQGGGGSSYEQYF
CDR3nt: TGTGCCAGCACTCAAGGAGGCGGGGGAAGCTCCTACGAGCAGTACTTC

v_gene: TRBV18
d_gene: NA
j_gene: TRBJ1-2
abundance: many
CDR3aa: CASSRSGGNGYTF
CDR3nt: TGTGCCAGCTCACGTTCGGGGGGCAATGGCTACACCTTC

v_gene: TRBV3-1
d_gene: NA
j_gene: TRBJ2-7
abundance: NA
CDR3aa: CASSQSLEQYF
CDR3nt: TGTGCCAGCAGCCAAAGCCTGGAGCAGTACTTC

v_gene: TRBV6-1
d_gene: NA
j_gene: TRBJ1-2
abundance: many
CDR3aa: CASSPLGHRANYGYTF
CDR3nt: TGTGCCAGCAGTCCCCTCGGGCACAGAGCTAACTATGGCTACACCTTC

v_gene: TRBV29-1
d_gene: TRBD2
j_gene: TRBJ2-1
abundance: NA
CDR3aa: CSGNRLAGNEQFF
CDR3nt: TGCAGCGGTAATCGACTAGCGGGGAATGAGCAGTTCTTC

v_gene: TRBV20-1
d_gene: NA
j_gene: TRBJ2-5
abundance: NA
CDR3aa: CSAKSPGVGYF
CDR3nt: TGCAGTGCCAAGTCTCCGGGAGTTGGGTACTTC

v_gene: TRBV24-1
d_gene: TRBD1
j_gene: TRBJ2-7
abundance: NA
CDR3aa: CATSDAGTESYEQYF
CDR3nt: TGTGCCACCAGTGATGCCGGGACAGAATCCTACGAGCAGTACTTC

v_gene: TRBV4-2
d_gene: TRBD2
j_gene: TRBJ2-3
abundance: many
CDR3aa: CASSQAPSSGGTDTQYF
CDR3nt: TGTGCCAGCAGCCAAGCCCCCTCCAGCGGGGGGACAGATACGCAGTATTTT

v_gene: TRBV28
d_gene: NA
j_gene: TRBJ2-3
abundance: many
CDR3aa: CASSLAPTDTQYF
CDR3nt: TGTGCCAGCAGTTTGGCCCCCACAGATACGCAGTATTTT

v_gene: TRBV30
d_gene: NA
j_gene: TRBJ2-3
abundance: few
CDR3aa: CAGLRGTDTQYF
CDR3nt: TGTGCCGGACTACGTGGCACAGATACGCAGTATTTT

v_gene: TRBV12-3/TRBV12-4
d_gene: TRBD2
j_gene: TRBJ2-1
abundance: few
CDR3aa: CASSPGLAGGRLYNEQFF
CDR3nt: TGTGCCAGCAGTCCCGGACTAGCGGGAGGTAGGCTATACAATGAGCAGTTCTTC

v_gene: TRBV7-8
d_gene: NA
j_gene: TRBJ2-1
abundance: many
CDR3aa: CASSLGGAHEQFF
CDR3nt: TGTGCCAGCAGCTTAGGAGGGGCCCATGAGCAGTTCTTC